This T cell receptor (beta chain) was found in a study of a mutant IDH1 vaccine in newly diagnosed glioma. After removal of 2 bases from V and 2 bases from J, the junction contained 3 bases not matched to a gene. The CDR3 runs to 16 residues. Germline CDR1 and CDR2: SGHTS and YDEGEE. A note on this clone: What it binds is unknown.

Profiled with immunoSEQ multiplex PCR; TCRdb holds only in-frame clones, not every one. This sample has approximately 81,000 clones, with 85% found just once. Time point given: week 23, last vaccination. Every vaccine dose comprised 300 ug of mutant IDH1 20-mer peptide plus topical imiquimod. The input for sequencing was PBMCs, taken from a glioma patient whose treatment included an IDH1 peptide vaccine. The V gene is TRBV5-8, the J gene TRBJ2-3, with 12 bases lining up with TRBD2. The sequence was obtained from a man aged 25 to 40 with glioma. Some clones in this sample may be carry-over from other donors' samples. The CDR3 loop reads CASSFGTSGYTDTQYF. As DNA, the CDR3 is TGTGCCAGCAGCTTCGGGACTAGCGGGTACACAGATACGCAGTATTTT.